This is a list of T cell receptor beta chains from one sample in a study of shared clonotypes between healthy human individuals. Profiling relied on immunoSEQ multiplex PCR, and the TCRdb table lists in-frame clones only, not all of them. The sample yields 2 million to 3 million clones, 93% seen once. The sequenced sample consisted of naive CD4+ T cells from PBMCs. All receptors derive from a man younger than 35 in good health. Some clones in this sample may be carry-over from other donors' samples. Each CDR3 is given with its conserved first and last residue. A D gene is named only where the DNA matches it firmly. Only part of the rows carry a size: once, few, many, or a class if the clone is expanded.

>-|TRBV7-9|TRBJ1-1|few|14
CASSLSVRNTEAFF
TGTGCCAGCAGCTTGTCTGTCAGAAACACTGAAGCTTTCTTT
>-|TRBV5-1|TRBJ2-7|-|13
CASSLGQNYEQYF
TGCGCCAGCAGCTTGGGCCAGAACTACGAGCAGTACTTC
>TRBD1|TRBV28|TRBJ1-2|-|14
CASSQGQGTYGYTF
TGTGCCAGCAGTCAGGGACAGGGGACCTATGGCTACACCTTC
>-|TRBV11-2|TRBJ2-7|-|14
CASSRTRPTYEQYF
TGTGCCAGCAGCCGAACCCGGCCAACCTACGAGCAGTACTTC
>TRBD1|TRBV14|TRBJ2-7|once|13
CASSQDLFRDRYF
TGTGCCAGCAGCCAAGATTTGTTTAGGGACAGATACTTC
>TRBD1|TRBV5-1|TRBJ1-3|-|17
CASSASGTGGAMDTIYF
TGCGCCAGCAGCGCCTCCGGGACAGGGGGTGCCATGGACACCATATATTTT
>TRBD1|TRBV15|TRBJ1-5|once|16
CATSRPGQGAGQPQHF
TGTGCCACCAGCAGACCGGGACAGGGGGCCGGTCAGCCCCAGCATTTT
>-|TRBV7-9|TRBJ1-1|once|13
CASTFAGTDVTFF
TGTGCCAGCACATTCGCGGGGACCGATGTGACTTTCTTT
>-|TRBV5-1|TRBJ2-6|-|16
CASSFPETSGANVLTF
TGCGCCAGCAGCTTCCCAGAAACCTCTGGGGCCAACGTCCTGACTTTC
>-|TRBV7-6|TRBJ1-2|-|14
CASSTGVQNYGYTF
TGTGCCAGCAGCACGGGGGTTCAAAACTATGGCTACACCTTC
>-|TRBV29-1|TRBJ1-3|-|13
CSVDRAKGDTIYF
TGCAGCGTCGATCGCGCCAAAGGTGACACCATATATTTT
>TRBD2|TRBV4-1|TRBJ2-7|once|16
CASSQVLTSGNYEQYF
TGCGCCAGCAGCCAAGTTCTGACTAGCGGGAACTACGAGCAGTACTTC
>-|TRBV11-2|TRBJ1-1|few|13
CASSLVVGTEAFF
TGTGCCAGCAGCTTAGTCGTAGGCACTGAAGCTTTCTTT
>TRBD2|TRBV5-1|TRBJ2-7|-|14
CASSAGTTTYEQYF
TGCGCCAGCAGCGCCGGGACTACGACCTACGAGCAGTACTTC
>TRBD2|TRBV14|TRBJ2-7|-|17
CASSQDPTSGREQEQYF
TGTGCCAGCAGCCAAGATCCTACTAGCGGGAGGGAGCAGGAGCAGTACTTC
>-|TRBV29-1|TRBJ2-6|-|15
CSVEDGAVGANVLTF
TGCAGCGTTGAGGATGGGGCTGTGGGGGCCAACGTCCTGACTTTC
>TRBD1|TRBV18|TRBJ1-5|-|15
CASSRTGDSNQPQHF
TGTGCCAGCTCACGGACAGGGGACAGCAATCAGCCCCAGCATTTT
>-|TRBV10-3|TRBJ1-1|few|13
CAISESRNTEAFF
TGTGCCATCAGTGAGTCCCGGAACACTGAAGCTTTCTTT
>-|TRBV5-4|TRBJ1-2|few|14
CASSTAGANYGYTF
TGTGCCAGCAGCACAGCAGGGGCTAACTATGGCTACACCTTC
>-|TRBV10-3|TRBJ2-1|-|15
CAIRAEGWTYNEQFF
TGTGCCATCAGAGCAGAGGGCTGGACCTACAATGAGCAGTTCTTC
>-|TRBV25-1|TRBJ2-3|-|12
CASGPRGDTQYF
TGTGCCAGCGGACCCAGAGGAGATACGCAGTATTTT
>TRBD2|TRBV7-6|TRBJ2-1|-|15
CASSSGGSSYNEQFF
TGTGCCAGCAGCTCTGGCGGGAGCTCCTACAATGAGCAGTTCTTC
>-|TRBV11-2|TRBJ1-2|-|15
CASSQAARALGGYTF
TGTGCCAGCAGCCAGGCAGCACGCGCCCTGGGTGGCTACACCTTC
>-|TRBV23-1|TRBJ1-3|-|14
CASCILGGGNTIYF
TGCGCCAGCTGCATTTTGGGGGGTGGAAACACCATATATTTT
>-|TRBV11-2|TRBJ2-3|-|16
CASSLRWGSSTDTQYF
TGTGCCAGCAGCTTAAGATGGGGATCTAGCACAGATACGCAGTATTTT
>-|TRBV7-3|TRBJ2-1|-|14
CASSLLNQPNEQFF
TGTGCCAGCAGCTTACTTAACCAGCCCAATGAGCAGTTCTTC
>TRBD2|TRBV9|TRBJ2-3|-|16
CASSVAPAGSKNTQYF
TGTGCCAGCAGCGTAGCACCAGCGGGGAGCAAGAATACGCAGTATTTT
>-|TRBV30|TRBJ2-7|-|14
CAWSVPGGLYEQYF
TGTGCCTGGAGTGTACCGGGCGGGCTCTACGAGCAGTACTTC
>-|TRBV5-8|TRBJ1-3|-|14
CASSRTRSGNTIYF
TGTGCCAGCAGCCGTACGCGGAGTGGAAACACCATATATTTT
>TRBD2|TRBV19|TRBJ2-7|-|15
CASSIVPGGSYEQYF
TGTGCCAGTAGTATAGTACCGGGAGGATCCTACGAGCAGTACTTC
>-|TRBV2|TRBJ1-2|once|13
CASSGLIDYGYTF
TGTGCCAGCAGCGGATTAATAGACTATGGCTACACCTTC
>-|TRBV7-2|TRBJ1-5|-|16
CASSPQATHSNQPQHF
TGTGCCAGCAGCCCTCAAGCGACACATAGCAATCAGCCCCAGCATTTT
>-|TRBV27|TRBJ1-2|-|13
CASSFNGLGGYTF
TGTGCCAGCAGTTTTAACGGGCTTGGGGGCTACACCTTC
>-|TRBV4-3|TRBJ1-1|-|13
CASSQEPEGKAFF
TGCGCCAGCAGCCAAGAGCCCGAGGGGAAAGCTTTCTTT
>TRBD2|TRBV5-1|TRBJ2-1|-|16
CASSVILAGVFNEQFF
TGCGCCAGCAGCGTGATACTAGCGGGAGTTTTTAATGAGCAGTTCTTC